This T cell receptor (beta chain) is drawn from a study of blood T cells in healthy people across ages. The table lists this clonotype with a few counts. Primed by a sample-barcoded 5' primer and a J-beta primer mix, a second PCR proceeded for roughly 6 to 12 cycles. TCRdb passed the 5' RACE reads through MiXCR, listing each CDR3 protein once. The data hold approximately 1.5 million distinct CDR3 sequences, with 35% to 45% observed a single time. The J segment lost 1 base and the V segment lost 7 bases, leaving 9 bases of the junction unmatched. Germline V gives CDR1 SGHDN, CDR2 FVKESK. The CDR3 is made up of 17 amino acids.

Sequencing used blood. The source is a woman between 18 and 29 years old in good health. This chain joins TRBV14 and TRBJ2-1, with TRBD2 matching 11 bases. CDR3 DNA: TGTGCCAGCACGTCCTCGGCTAGCGGGAGGTCCTACAATGAGCAGTTCTTC. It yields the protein CASTSSASGRSYNEQFF.